The rows below give T cell receptor beta chains drawn from one sample of a study of blood T cell repertoires in COVID-19. The repertoire was sequenced with immunoSEQ multiplex PCR; TCRdb's copy has only in-frame clones and lacks some. There are about 400,000 clones in the sample; approximately 88% occur only once, and 0.95% to 1.5% lies in the top ten. Specimen: peripheral blood. Receptor source: a man aged 40-49 years with acute or convalescent COVID-19. Each CDR3 is given with its conserved first and last residue. D genes are given only for firm matches. Where a row states a size, it is once, few, many or the class of an expanded clone; other rows omit it.

CDR3: CASSQGGDGRGYTF; DNA: TGCGCCAGCAGCCAAGGAGGGGACGGGAGAGGCTACACCTTC; D: -; V: TRBV4-1; J: TRBJ1-2; size: -; length: 14
CDR3: CASSLITGGGNEQFF; DNA: TGTGCCAGCAGTTTAATTACCGGGGGGGGCAATGAGCAGTTCTTC; D: TRBD2; V: TRBV27; J: TRBJ2-1; size: once; length: 15
CDR3: CASSRQGGNQPQHF; DNA: TGTGCCAGCAGCCGACAGGGTGGGAATCAGCCCCAGCATTTT; D: TRBD1; V: TRBV6-2/TRBV6-3; J: TRBJ1-5; size: -; length: 14
CDR3: CASGEEETQYF; DNA: TGTGCCAGCGGGGAGGAAGAGACCCAGTACTTC; D: -; V: TRBV9; J: TRBJ2-5; size: -; length: 11
CDR3: CASSHLSGTQETQYF; DNA: TGTGCCAGCAGCCACCTTAGCGGGACCCAAGAGACCCAGTACTTC; D: TRBD2; V: TRBV4-2; J: TRBJ2-5; size: -; length: 15
CDR3: CASSRTSGGPDTQYF; DNA: TGTGCCAGTAGTCGGACTAGCGGGGGTCCAGATACGCAGTATTTT; D: TRBD2; V: TRBV19; J: TRBJ2-3; size: once; length: 15
CDR3: CSVVKDTGRNEQFF; DNA: TGCAGCGTTGTTAAGGACACCGGACGGAATGAGCAGTTCTTC; D: -; V: TRBV29-1; J: TRBJ2-1; size: -; length: 14
CDR3: CASGFGPSSGANVLTF; DNA: TGTGCTAGTGGTTTCGGCCCTAGCTCTGGGGCCAACGTCCTGACTTTC; D: -; V: TRBV12-5; J: TRBJ2-6; size: -; length: 16
CDR3: CASSVTRSGALSTDTQYF; DNA: TGTGCCAGCAGCGTAACTAGAAGCGGGGCCCTTAGCACAGATACGCAGTATTTT; D: TRBD2; V: TRBV9; J: TRBJ2-3; size: -; length: 18
CDR3: CASSYSFIEPGGTYGEKLFF; DNA: TGTGCCAGCAGTTACTCGTTCATAGAACCTGGAGGGACTTATGGTGAAAAACTGTTTTTT; D: -; V: TRBV6-2/TRBV6-3; J: TRBJ1-4; size: -; length: 20
CDR3: CASSKQGSRPQHF; DNA: TGTGCCAGTAGTAAGCAGGGATCAAGGCCCCAGCATTTT; D: -; V: TRBV19; J: TRBJ1-5; size: -; length: 13
CDR3: CASSLGHVNTEAFF; DNA: TGTGCCAGCAGCCTGGGACACGTGAACACTGAAGCTTTCTTT; D: -; V: TRBV7-9; J: TRBJ1-1; size: -; length: 14
CDR3: CASSPGLAEYNEQFF; DNA: TGTGCCAGCTCCCCGGGACTAGCGGAATACAATGAGCAGTTCTTC; D: TRBD2; V: TRBV18; J: TRBJ2-1; size: once; length: 15
CDR3: CASSRGENYNEQFF; DNA: TGTGCCAGCAGCCGGGGAGAGAACTACAATGAGCAGTTCTTC; D: -; V: TRBV11-3; J: TRBJ2-1; size: -; length: 14
CDR3: CASSPLRTGGHEKLFF; DNA: TGTGCCAGCAGCCCCCTTCGGACAGGGGGTCATGAAAAACTGTTTTTT; D: TRBD1; V: TRBV9; J: TRBJ1-4; size: -; length: 16
CDR3: CASSSAIGQGSPYNEQFF; DNA: TGCGCCAGCAGCTCGGCCATAGGACAGGGTAGCCCCTACAATGAGCAGTTCTTC; D: TRBD1; V: TRBV5-1; J: TRBJ2-1; size: -; length: 18
CDR3: CASSLDGRGTDTQYF; DNA: TGTGCCAGCAGCTTAGATGGGCGGGGCACAGATACGCAGTATTTT; D: -; V: TRBV11-3; J: TRBJ2-3; size: -; length: 15